This T cell receptor (beta chain) was identified during a study of blood T cell repertoires in COVID-19. Turning to the study itself: Sources were T cells, B-cell-depleted T cells, or PBMCs; the material itself was cDNA or gDNA.

Per the original methods: Nucleated cell counts were estimated from reference gene primer amplification. TCRdb's copy holds only in-frame clones and misses some; the assay was immunoSEQ multiplex PCR. V and J calls and clone size come straight from that table; D and trimming were deduced from the DNA. Of around 230,000 clones in the sample, 75% to 85% were seen once. Germline assignment: CDR1 GTSNPN and CDR2 SVGIG (reference sequence). V dropped 5 bases and J dropped 5 bases, with 15 bases sitting between them. This CDR3 is 13 amino acids long. This clone was recorded only once. V gene TRBV30 combines with J gene TRBJ1-1, with D hard to call. What was sequenced was peripheral blood. The receptor's source is a woman aged 60 to 75 with active or convalescent COVID-19. CDR3 nucleotide sequence: TGTGCCTGGGAAACCCGGTCGGTGACTGAAGCTTTCTTT. The encoded protein is CAWETRSVTEAFF.